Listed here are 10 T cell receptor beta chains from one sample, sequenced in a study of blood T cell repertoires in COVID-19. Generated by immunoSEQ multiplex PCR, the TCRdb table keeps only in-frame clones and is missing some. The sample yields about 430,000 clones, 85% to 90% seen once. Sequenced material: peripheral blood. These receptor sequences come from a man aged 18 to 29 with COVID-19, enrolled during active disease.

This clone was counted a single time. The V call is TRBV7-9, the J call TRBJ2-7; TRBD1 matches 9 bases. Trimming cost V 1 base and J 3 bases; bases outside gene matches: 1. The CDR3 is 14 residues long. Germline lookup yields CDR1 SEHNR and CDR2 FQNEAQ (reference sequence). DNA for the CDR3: TGTGCCAGCAGCTTAGGACAGGGGGTCTACGAGCAGTACTTC. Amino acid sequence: CASSLGQGVYEQYF.

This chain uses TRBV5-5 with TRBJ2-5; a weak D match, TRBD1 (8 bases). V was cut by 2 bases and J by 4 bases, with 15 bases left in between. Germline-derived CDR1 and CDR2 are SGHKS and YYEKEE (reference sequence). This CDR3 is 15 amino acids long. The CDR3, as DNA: TGTGCCAGCAGCTTAAAACAGGGGGGGGTAGAGACCCAGTACTTC. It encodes CASSLKQGGVETQYF.

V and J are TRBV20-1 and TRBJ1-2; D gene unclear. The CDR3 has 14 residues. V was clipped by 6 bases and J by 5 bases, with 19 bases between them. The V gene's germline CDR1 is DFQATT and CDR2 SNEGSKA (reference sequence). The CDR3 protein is CSASGPLGRYGYTF. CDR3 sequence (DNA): TGCAGTGCAAGTGGACCCTTGGGCCGATATGGCTACACCTTC.

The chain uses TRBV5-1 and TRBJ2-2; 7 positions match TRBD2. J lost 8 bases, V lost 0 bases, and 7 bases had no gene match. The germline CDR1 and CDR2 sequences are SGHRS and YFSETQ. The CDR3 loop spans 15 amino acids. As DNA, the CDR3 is TGCGCCAGCAGCTTGGACTCACTAGCGTGGGGGGAGCTGTTTTTT. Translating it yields CASSLDSLAWGELFF.

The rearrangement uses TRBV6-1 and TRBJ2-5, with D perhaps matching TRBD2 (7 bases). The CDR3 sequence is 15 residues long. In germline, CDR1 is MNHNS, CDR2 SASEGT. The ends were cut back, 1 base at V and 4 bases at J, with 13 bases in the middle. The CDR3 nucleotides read TGTGCCAGCAGTGAAGGGTCGGGGGGCCTAGAGACCCAGTACTTC. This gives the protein CASSEGSGGLETQYF.

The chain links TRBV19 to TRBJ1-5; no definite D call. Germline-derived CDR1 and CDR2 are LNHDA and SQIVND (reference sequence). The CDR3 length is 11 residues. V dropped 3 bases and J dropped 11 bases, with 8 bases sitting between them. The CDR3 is CASSISGSQHF. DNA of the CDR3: TGTGCCAGTAGTATTTCGGGGTCCCAGCATTTT. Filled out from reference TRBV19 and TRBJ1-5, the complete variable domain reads DGGITQSPKYLFRKEGQNVTLSCEQNLNHDAMYWYRQDPGQGLRLIYYSQIVNDFQKGDIAEGYSVSREKKESFPLTVTSAQKNPTAFYLCASSISGSQHFGDGTRLSIL.

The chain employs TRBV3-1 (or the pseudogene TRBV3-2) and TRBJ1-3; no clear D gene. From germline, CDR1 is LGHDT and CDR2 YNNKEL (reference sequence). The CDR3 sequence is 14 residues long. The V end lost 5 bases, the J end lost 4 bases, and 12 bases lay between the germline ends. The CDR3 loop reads CASSTPGGGNTIYF. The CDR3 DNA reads TGTGCCAGCAGCACCCCCGGCGGAGGAAACACCATATATTTT.

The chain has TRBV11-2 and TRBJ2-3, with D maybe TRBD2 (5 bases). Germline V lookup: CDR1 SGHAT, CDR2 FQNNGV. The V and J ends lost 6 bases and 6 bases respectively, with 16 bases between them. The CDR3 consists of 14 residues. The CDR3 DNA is TGTGCCAGCAGGAAAACTAGAGGTGCCGATACGCAGTATTTT. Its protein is CASRKTRGADTQYF.

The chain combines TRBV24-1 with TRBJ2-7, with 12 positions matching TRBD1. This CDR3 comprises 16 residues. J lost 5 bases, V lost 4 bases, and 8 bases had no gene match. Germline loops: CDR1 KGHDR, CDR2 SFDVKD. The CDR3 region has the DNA TGTGCCACCAGTGAGGCAGCCGGGACAGGGGGCGACGAGCAGTACTTC. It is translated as CATSEAAGTGGDEQYF.

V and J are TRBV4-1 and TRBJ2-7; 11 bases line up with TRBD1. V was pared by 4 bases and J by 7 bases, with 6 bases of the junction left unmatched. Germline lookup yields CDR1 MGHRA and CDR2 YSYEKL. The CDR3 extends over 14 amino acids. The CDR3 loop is CASSRGQGADEQYF. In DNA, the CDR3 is TGCGCCAGCAGCCGCGGACAGGGGGCTGATGAGCAGTACTTC.